This T cell receptor (beta chain) appears in the sequencing data of a study of Ad26.COV2.S vaccination and SARS-CoV-2 variants. The treatment: around 19 received Ad26.COV2.S at low or high dose, single or two shots; several received placebo; per-sample allocation not given. Sampling happened 63 days after the first vaccine or placebo injection. Trimming cost V 8 bases and J 3 bases, with 11 bases left between them. The length of the CDR3 is 12 residues. CDR1 and CDR2 (germline): MNHEY, SMNVEV (reference sequence). Assay: immunoSEQ multiplex PCR; the TCRdb copy retains only in-frame clones and omits some. The sample consists of 380,000 or so clones, approximately 83% of them appearing once.

This receptor was obtained from a person aged 18-60 years who received the Ad26.COV2.S COVID-19 vaccine or a placebo. The J gene is TRBJ2-7, the V gene TRBV27, with D unclear. The specimen comprised peripheral blood, sampled in a trial of Ad26.COV2.S vaccine versus placebo. CDR3: CASGMNSYEQYF. The CDR3 DNA follows: TGTGCCAGCGGAATGAACAGCTACGAGCAGTACTTC.